The next 4 T cell receptor beta chains were all read from a single sample in a study of T cells in localized non-small cell lung cancer. Some clones are missing from TCRdb's copy, which holds only in-frame ones; the method was immunoSEQ multiplex PCR. The repertoire includes 70,000 or so clones, approximately 84% of them detected once, and 1% to 1.5% sits in the top ten. The source was peripheral blood, collected before any cancer treatment. Source of these receptors: a female donor older than 55 with stage I lung adenocarcinoma.

V is TRBV2 and J is TRBJ1-6, with 8 bases fitting TRBD1. The CDR3 has 16 residues. V lost 4 bases to trimming and J lost 0 bases; unmatched junction nucleotides: 2. The germline V gene encodes CDR1 SNHLY and CDR2 FYNNEI. The CDR3 DNA reads TGTGCCAGCAGTGGGACAGGGAGCTCCTATAATTCACCCCTCCACTTT. Its protein is CASSGTGSSYNSPLHF.

The chain has TRBV5-4 and TRBJ2-7; 8 nucleotides line up with TRBD2. The germline gives CDR1 SGHNT, CDR2 YYREEE (reference sequence). V lost 0 bases to trimming and J lost 4 bases; unmatched junction nucleotides: 6. The CDR3 loop spans 15 amino acids. The chain's CDR3 is CASSLGGLGPYEQYF. In DNA, the CDR3 is TGTGCCAGCAGCTTGGGGGGACTAGGCCCTTACGAGCAGTACTTC.

This chain links TRBV5-4 with TRBJ2-7; D possibly corresponds to TRBD2 (6 bases). V was trimmed by 4 bases and J by 4 bases, leaving 15 bases between them. CDR1 is SGHNT, CDR2 YYREEE, per germline (reference sequence). The CDR3 is 14 residues long. The CDR3 DNA follows: TGTGCCAGCAGCCCGAGGGACTCCGCTTACGAGCAGTACTTC. This sequence encodes CASSPRDSAYEQYF.

V is TRBV27 and J is TRBJ2-1; TRBD2 might be the D (6 bases). Germline CDR1 MNHEY, CDR2 SMNVEV (reference sequence). The V gene lost 5 bases and the J gene lost 3 bases, with 11 bases spanning the gap. The CDR3 has 14 amino acids. CDR3 residues: CASSILAVYNEQFF. In nucleotides, the CDR3 is TGTGCCAGCAGTATCTTAGCGGTCTACAATGAGCAGTTCTTC.